One and the same sample provided the 10 T cell receptor beta chains below, sequenced in a study of T-cell reconstitution after alpha-beta-depleted transplantation in children. As it was prepared, the TCRbeta library received unique molecular identifiers. From the PCR reads, TCRdb called clonotypes with MiXCR, one entry per CDR3 protein. Among 400,000 to 550,000 distinct CDR3 sequences listed, 10% were seen once. Material: PBMCs, obtained before TCRalphabeta/CD19-depleted stem cell transplant. The receptors come from a child aged 2 to 10 with inherited bone marrow failure, due to receive a stem cell transplant.

This clonotype has ten or more counts. V gene TRBV20-1 combines with J gene TRBJ2-5; unclear D gene. V was clipped by 1 base and J by 2 bases, with 8 bases between them. The CDR3 is 13 residues long. Germline CDR1 and CDR2: DFQATT and SNEGSKA (reference sequence). CDR3 sequence reads: CSARVPSQETQYF. The CDR3, as DNA: TGCAGTGCTAGAGTTCCGTCTCAAGAGACCCAGTACTTC.

In its sample, this clonotype was seen many times. The chain carries TRBV9 and TRBJ1-1; D gene uncertain. Germline CDR1 reads SGDLS; CDR2 reads YYNGEE. Trimming took 0 bases from V and 0 from J, leaving 6 bases between them. The CDR3 loop spans 14 amino acids. CDR3 DNA sequence: TGTGCCAGCAGCGTAGAGGCACTGAACACTGAAGCTTTCTTT. Translating gives CASSVEALNTEAFF.

This chain joins TRBV7-2 and TRBJ1-6, with D perhaps matching TRBD1 (5 bases). V lost 2 bases and J lost 8, with 16 bases in between. Looked up from germline, CDR1 is SGHTA and CDR2 is FQGNSA. The CDR3 consists of 16 residues. CDR3 sequence reads: CASSLFTGAGYSPLHF. The CDR3 DNA sequence: TGTGCCAGCAGCTTATTTACAGGTGCGGGGTATTCACCCCTCCACTTT.

This clonotype appeared many times. J is TRBJ2-6 and V is TRBV28; 7 positions agree with TRBD1. CDR3 size: 18 residues. CDR1 and CDR2 (germline): MDHEN, SYDVKM. J was trimmed by 0 bases and V by 2 bases; bases with no gene match: 7. The CDR3 protein is CASSLLQYRGSGANVLTF. The CDR3 DNA reads TGTGCCAGCAGTTTACTGCAGTACAGGGGCTCTGGGGCCAACGTCCTGACTTTC.

This clonotype was observed at least ten times. This chain uses TRBV28 with TRBJ1-5, with a weak D call TRBD1 (5 bases). There are 17 residues in the CDR3. Germline V gene sequence: CDR1 MDHEN, CDR2 SYDVKM. Deletions cut 8 bases from V and 0 bases from J, with 20 bases between. The CDR3 nucleotides are TGTGCCAGCGGAGTCGGGACTCAGGGATATAGCAATCAGCCCCAGCATTTT. Amino acids: CASGVGTQGYSNQPQHF.

V gene TRBV7-8 combines with J gene TRBJ1-2, with a weak D call TRBD1 (5 bases). The CDR3 spans 14 residues. Between the trimmed V and J ends, which lost 0 bases and 6 bases, there was a span of 11 bases. The germline gives CDR1 SGHVS, CDR2 FQNEAQ. The CDR3 spells CASSLALTENGYTF. The CDR3 nucleotides are TGTGCCAGCAGCTTAGCGTTGACAGAAAATGGCTACACCTTC.

The chain is built from TRBV6-1 and TRBJ1-2; no clear D. The CDR3 runs 16 residues. Germline V gene sequence: CDR1 MNHNS, CDR2 SASEGT. V lost 0 bases, J lost 5 bases, and 16 bases lay in between. The CDR3 spells CASSEALGMVTYGYTF. In DNA, the CDR3 is TGTGCCAGCAGTGAAGCGCTGGGTATGGTGACATATGGCTACACCTTC.

The sample holds a few counts of this clonotype. J is TRBJ1-1 and V is TRBV7-9, with 7 bases matching TRBD1. Germline V gives CDR1 SEHNR, CDR2 FQNEAQ (reference sequence). The CDR3 consists of 15 residues. The junction had 5 bases not matched to a gene; V was cut back by 4 bases and J by 0 bases. DNA of the CDR3: TGTGCCAGCAGCTCCTGGGACAGAATGAACACTGAAGCTTTCTTT. As protein: CASSSWDRMNTEAFF.

A few counts support this clonotype. The chain carries TRBV7-2 and TRBJ2-7, with D unclear. Germline V gene sequence: CDR1 SGHTA, CDR2 FQGNSA. V shed 1 base and J shed 2 bases, with 12 bases lying between them. The CDR3 spans 15 residues. CDR3 bases: TGTGCCAGCAGCTTAGTCAGGAGCTCCCCCTACGAGCAGTACTTC. The encoded protein is CASSLVRSSPYEQYF.

As regards this clonotype: The germline gene is not matched at one end of the junction; a read error may be the cause. The gene calls are TRBV4-2 and TRBJ1-6; the match to TRBD1 covers 7 bases. CDR1 is LGHNA, CDR2 YNFKEQ, per germline. This CDR3 has 15 residues. The CDR3 here is CASGQAGTENSPLHF. CDR3 bases: TGTGCCAGCGGCCAAGCCGGGACAGAAAATTCACCCCTCCACTTT.